Each of the 18 T cell receptor beta chains below was sequenced from the same sample in a study of blood T cell repertoires in COVID-19. Method: immunoSEQ multiplex PCR; TCRdb's copy keeps in-frame clones and lacks some. The table lists 45,000 or so clones, 85% to 90% of them singletons. The sample taken for sequencing was peripheral blood. These receptors all come from a human donor in a cohort sampled during active COVID-19.

The chain recombines TRBV3-1 (or the pseudogene TRBV3-2) with TRBJ2-7; a possible D gene is TRBD1 (6 bases). The CDR3 consists of 15 residues. Germline V gene lookup returns CDR1 LGHDT and CDR2 YNNKEL (reference sequence). Trimming removed 4 bases at V and 2 bases at J, with 15 bases between. In DNA form, the CDR3 reads TGTGCCAGCAGCCGCCGGGACATCCAAGCCTACGAGCAGTACTTC. It yields the protein CASSRRDIQAYEQYF.

The CDR3 is CASSPRRGPETEAFF. As DNA, the CDR3 is TGTGCCAGCAGCCCCCGTAGGGGGCCGGAGACTGAAGCTTTCTTT. The rearrangement uses TRBV7-8 and TRBJ1-1; 7 bases agree with TRBD1. The CDR3 extends over 15 amino acids. Per germline, CDR1 SGHVS and CDR2 FQNEAQ. The V and J ends lost 5 bases and 5 bases, in that order; junction bases with no gene match: 11.

The genes are TRBV4-3 and TRBJ2-2, with D perhaps matching TRBD2 (5 bases). CDR1 and CDR2 from the germline V gene are LGHNA and YSLEER. CDR3 size: 14 residues. V was shortened by 6 bases and J by 4 bases, with 12 bases between the two germline ends. As DNA, the CDR3 is TGCGCCAGCAGGAAAGGACTTTCCACCGGGGAGCTGTTTTTT. This sequence encodes CASRKGLSTGELFF.

The chain couples TRBV2 to TRBJ1-5; perhaps TRBD1 as D (6 bases). From germline, CDR1 is SNHLY and CDR2 FYNNEI. The CDR3 loop spans 14 amino acids. With 4 bases removed from V and 10 bases from J, the gap between germline ends came to 17 bases. The CDR3 DNA reads as TGTGCCAGCAGTGGACAGGTATCAATCAGCCCCCAGCATTTT. Amino acids: CASSGQVSISPQHF.

The J gene is TRBJ2-1, the V gene TRBV7-8, with D possibly matching TRBD2 (6 bases). CDR3 length: 15 amino acids. CDR1 SGHVS and CDR2 FQNEAQ come from the germline V gene. Deletions cut 1 base from V and 7 bases from J, with 14 bases between. The CDR3 DNA sequence: TGTGCCAGCAGCTTAGTGGGCGGGGCAGGAAATGAGCAGTTCTTC. Translating gives CASSLVGGAGNEQFF.

The chain carries TRBV18 and TRBJ1-5, with TRBD1 as a possible D gene (6 bases). Germline CDR1 KGHSH, CDR2 LQKENI. Trimming took off 3 bases at V and 4 bases at J, with 16 bases between the two ends. CDR3 length equals 16 residues. This CDR3 reads CASSPPGAALNQPQHF. CDR3 in DNA: TGTGCCAGCTCACCCCCAGGGGCAGCCTTAAATCAGCCCCAGCATTTT.

The chain employs TRBV7-8 and TRBJ1-2, with 7 bases fitting TRBD1. Trimming took 4 bases from V and 6 from J; bases not matched to a gene: 11. CDR1 is SGHVS and CDR2 is FQNEAQ in the germline V gene. This CDR3 region has 15 residues. The CDR3 DNA sequence: TGTGCCAGCAGCTCCTCCGGGACAGCGCTGGATGGCTACACCTTC. It yields the protein CASSSSGTALDGYTF. The whole variable domain, filled in from reference TRBV7-8 and TRBJ1-2, reads GAGVSQSPRYKVAKRGQDVALRCDPISGHVSLFWYQQALGQGPEFLTYFQNEAQLDKSGLPSDRFFAERPEGSVSTLKIQRTQQEDSAVYLCASSSSGTALDGYTFGSGTRLTVV.

The chain uses TRBV5-6 and TRBJ2-2; possible D gene TRBD1, 5 bases. In germline, CDR1 is SGHDT, CDR2 YYEEEE. This CDR3 region has 14 residues. The V end lost 7 bases, the J end lost 5 bases, and 15 bases lay between the germline ends. CDR3 amino acids: CASQRPGITGELFF. CDR3 DNA sequence: TGTGCCAGCCAGAGACCAGGGATTACCGGGGAGCTGTTTTTT. The entire variable domain, with the rest obtained from reference TRBV5-6 and TRBJ2-2, is as follows: DAGVTQSPTHLIKTRGQQVTLRCSPKSGHDTVSWYQQALGQGPQFIFQYYEEEERQRGNFPDRFSGHQFPNYSSELNVNALLLGDSALYLCASQRPGITGELFFGEGSRLTVL.

The chain couples TRBV11-2 to TRBJ2-2, with 9 bases that match TRBD2. This CDR3 has 18 residues. V lost 3 bases and J lost 0; bases outside the gene matches: 8. Germline CDR1 is SGHAT and CDR2 is FQNNGV. CDR3 sequence (DNA): TGTGCCAGCAGCTTCGACCTAGCGGGGTTTGCGAACACCGGGGAGCTGTTTTTT. It translates to CASSFDLAGFANTGELFF.

The genes are TRBV7-9 and TRBJ1-1; 7 bases fit TRBD1. Per germline, CDR1 SEHNR and CDR2 FQNEAQ (reference sequence). This CDR3 has 13 amino acids. After removal of 8 bases from V and 8 bases from J, the junction contained 11 bases not matched to a gene. This CDR3 is CASGTEYFIEAFF. As DNA, the CDR3 is TGTGCCAGCGGGACAGAATATTTTATAGAAGCTTTCTTT. Full variable domain (missing parts from reference TRBV7-9 and TRBJ1-1): DTGVSQNPRHKITKRGQNVTFRCDPISEHNRLYWYRQTLGQGPEFLTYFQNEAQLEKSRLLSDRFSAERPKGSFSTLEIQRTEQGDSAMYLCASGTEYFIEAFFGQGTRLTVV.

The CDR3 region has the DNA TGCGCCAGCAGCCAAGGAGTAGATAGCAATCAGCCCCAGCATTTT. This sequence encodes CASSQGVDSNQPQHF. V is TRBV4-3 and J is TRBJ1-5; no clear D. The V gene's germline CDR1 is LGHNA and CDR2 YSLEER. V was shortened by 1 base and J by 0 bases, with 7 bases between the two germline ends. The CDR3 consists of 15 residues.

In this sample, this clone turned up once. The chain joins TRBV21-1 to TRBJ1-2. TRBV21-1 is assigned pseudogene status. This CDR3 contains 14 residues. CDR3: CASSLGEGYYGYTF. The CDR3 DNA reads TGTGCCAGCAGCCTCGGGGAGGGCTACTATGGCTACACCTTC.

The chain joins TRBV19 to TRBJ2-7; TRBD2 aligns across 10 bases. From germline, CDR1 is LNHDA and CDR2 SQIVND (reference sequence). The CDR3 is 15 residues long. V lost 5 bases and J lost 1; bases outside the gene matches: 5. Written as DNA, the CDR3 is TGTGCCAGTAGTCGGACTAGCGGAGGATCCTACGAGCAGTACTTC. Protein product: CASSRTSGGSYEQYF.

This clone occurred once. V and J are TRBV6-5 and TRBJ2-7; the D gene is possibly TRBD2 (6 bases). This CDR3 is built from 16 residues. CDR1 is MNHEY, CDR2 SVGAGI, per germline. V was clipped by 0 bases and J by 1 base, with 13 bases between them. The CDR3, as DNA: TGTGCCAGCAGTTACTCGGAGGGGTTTGAGTCCTACGAGCAGTACTTC. Its translation is CASSYSEGFESYEQYF.

This sequence joins TRBV7-3 and TRBJ1-1, with a possible D match to TRBD1 (5 bases). In germline, CDR1 is SGHTA, CDR2 FQGTGA. V shed 0 bases and J shed 6 bases, with 14 bases lying between them. The CDR3 runs to 15 residues. CDR3 in amino acids: CASSLTLTGVAEAFF. In nucleotides, the CDR3 is TGTGCCAGCAGCTTAACGTTAACGGGGGTGGCTGAAGCTTTCTTT.

J is TRBJ2-7 and V is TRBV6-2 or TRBV6-3, with 7 bases fitting TRBD1. The CDR3 is 15 residues long. After removal of 4 bases from V and 7 bases from J, the junction contained 13 bases not matched to a gene. Germline V gene sequence: CDR1 MNHEY, CDR2 SVGEGT. The DNA for the CDR3 is TGTGCCAGCAGTTCGACAGGGACCACCTACGTGGAGCAGTACTTC. Translated, it gives CASSSTGTTYVEQYF.

The chain employs TRBV28 and TRBJ2-7, with D tentatively TRBD1 (5 bases). The CDR3 length is 13 residues. Per the germline V gene, CDR1 is MDHEN and CDR2 is SYDVKM. V lost 7 bases and J 7 bases, leaving 17 bases between the germline ends. CDR3: CASISADSTEQYF. The CDR3 DNA reads as TGTGCCAGCATTTCAGCCGACAGTACGGAGCAGTACTTC.

V gene TRBV6-1 combines with J gene TRBJ1-1; a weak D match, TRBD1 (6 bases). Germline V gene lookup returns CDR1 MNHNS and CDR2 SASEGT. With 3 bases removed from V and 4 bases from J, the gap between germline ends came to 12 bases. The CDR3 runs to 14 residues. DNA of the CDR3: TGTGCCAGCAGTGACAGGGGAGCGTCCACTGAAGCTTTCTTT. This codes for CASSDRGASTEAFF.